This T cell receptor (beta chain) was captured by sequencing in a study of vaccination and CD4 T cells after COVID-19. With respect to this clonotype: Its antigen is unknown.

The Oncomine TCR Beta short-read assay generated sequence data from the DNA of cultured CD4+ T cells. MiXCR was run by TCRdb on the PCR reads, yielding one entry per CDR3 protein. In the table there are 20,000 or so distinct CDR3 sequences, 45% to 60% of which are singletons. Treatment: roughly 10-day PBMC culture with coronavirus spike peptide pools or control peptides (ViraFEST assay). Alongside about 10 IU/ml IL-2 and roughly 9.5 ug/ml peptide pools, PBMCs were cultured at some 2.1 million per well. Study-wide results and limits: Within the convalescent patients, spike mono-reactivity was found in 304 of 307 vaccine-specific clones.

What was sequenced was CD4+ T cells from blood, cultured in vitro. The clonotype was recovered from a human donor who had recovered from COVID-19.

The chain's CDR3 is CASSLGNQPQHF. In nucleotides, the CDR3 is TGTGCCAGCAGCTTAGGAAATCAGCCCCAGCATTTT. This rearrangement joins TRBV7-9 to TRBJ1-5; D not resolved. Germline V CDR1 and CDR2: SEHNR, FQNEAQ (reference sequence). There are 12 residues in the CDR3. The germline V and J ends were trimmed by 1 base and 4 bases, with 2 bases remaining between them. The full variable domain, in which reference TRBV7-9 and TRBJ1-5 provide the parts outside the CDR3, is DTGVSQNPRHKITKRGQNVTFRCDPISEHNRLYWYRQTLGQGPEFLTYFQNEAQLEKSRLLSDRFSAERPKGSFSTLEIQRTEQGDSAMYLCASSLGNQPQHFGDGTRLSIL.